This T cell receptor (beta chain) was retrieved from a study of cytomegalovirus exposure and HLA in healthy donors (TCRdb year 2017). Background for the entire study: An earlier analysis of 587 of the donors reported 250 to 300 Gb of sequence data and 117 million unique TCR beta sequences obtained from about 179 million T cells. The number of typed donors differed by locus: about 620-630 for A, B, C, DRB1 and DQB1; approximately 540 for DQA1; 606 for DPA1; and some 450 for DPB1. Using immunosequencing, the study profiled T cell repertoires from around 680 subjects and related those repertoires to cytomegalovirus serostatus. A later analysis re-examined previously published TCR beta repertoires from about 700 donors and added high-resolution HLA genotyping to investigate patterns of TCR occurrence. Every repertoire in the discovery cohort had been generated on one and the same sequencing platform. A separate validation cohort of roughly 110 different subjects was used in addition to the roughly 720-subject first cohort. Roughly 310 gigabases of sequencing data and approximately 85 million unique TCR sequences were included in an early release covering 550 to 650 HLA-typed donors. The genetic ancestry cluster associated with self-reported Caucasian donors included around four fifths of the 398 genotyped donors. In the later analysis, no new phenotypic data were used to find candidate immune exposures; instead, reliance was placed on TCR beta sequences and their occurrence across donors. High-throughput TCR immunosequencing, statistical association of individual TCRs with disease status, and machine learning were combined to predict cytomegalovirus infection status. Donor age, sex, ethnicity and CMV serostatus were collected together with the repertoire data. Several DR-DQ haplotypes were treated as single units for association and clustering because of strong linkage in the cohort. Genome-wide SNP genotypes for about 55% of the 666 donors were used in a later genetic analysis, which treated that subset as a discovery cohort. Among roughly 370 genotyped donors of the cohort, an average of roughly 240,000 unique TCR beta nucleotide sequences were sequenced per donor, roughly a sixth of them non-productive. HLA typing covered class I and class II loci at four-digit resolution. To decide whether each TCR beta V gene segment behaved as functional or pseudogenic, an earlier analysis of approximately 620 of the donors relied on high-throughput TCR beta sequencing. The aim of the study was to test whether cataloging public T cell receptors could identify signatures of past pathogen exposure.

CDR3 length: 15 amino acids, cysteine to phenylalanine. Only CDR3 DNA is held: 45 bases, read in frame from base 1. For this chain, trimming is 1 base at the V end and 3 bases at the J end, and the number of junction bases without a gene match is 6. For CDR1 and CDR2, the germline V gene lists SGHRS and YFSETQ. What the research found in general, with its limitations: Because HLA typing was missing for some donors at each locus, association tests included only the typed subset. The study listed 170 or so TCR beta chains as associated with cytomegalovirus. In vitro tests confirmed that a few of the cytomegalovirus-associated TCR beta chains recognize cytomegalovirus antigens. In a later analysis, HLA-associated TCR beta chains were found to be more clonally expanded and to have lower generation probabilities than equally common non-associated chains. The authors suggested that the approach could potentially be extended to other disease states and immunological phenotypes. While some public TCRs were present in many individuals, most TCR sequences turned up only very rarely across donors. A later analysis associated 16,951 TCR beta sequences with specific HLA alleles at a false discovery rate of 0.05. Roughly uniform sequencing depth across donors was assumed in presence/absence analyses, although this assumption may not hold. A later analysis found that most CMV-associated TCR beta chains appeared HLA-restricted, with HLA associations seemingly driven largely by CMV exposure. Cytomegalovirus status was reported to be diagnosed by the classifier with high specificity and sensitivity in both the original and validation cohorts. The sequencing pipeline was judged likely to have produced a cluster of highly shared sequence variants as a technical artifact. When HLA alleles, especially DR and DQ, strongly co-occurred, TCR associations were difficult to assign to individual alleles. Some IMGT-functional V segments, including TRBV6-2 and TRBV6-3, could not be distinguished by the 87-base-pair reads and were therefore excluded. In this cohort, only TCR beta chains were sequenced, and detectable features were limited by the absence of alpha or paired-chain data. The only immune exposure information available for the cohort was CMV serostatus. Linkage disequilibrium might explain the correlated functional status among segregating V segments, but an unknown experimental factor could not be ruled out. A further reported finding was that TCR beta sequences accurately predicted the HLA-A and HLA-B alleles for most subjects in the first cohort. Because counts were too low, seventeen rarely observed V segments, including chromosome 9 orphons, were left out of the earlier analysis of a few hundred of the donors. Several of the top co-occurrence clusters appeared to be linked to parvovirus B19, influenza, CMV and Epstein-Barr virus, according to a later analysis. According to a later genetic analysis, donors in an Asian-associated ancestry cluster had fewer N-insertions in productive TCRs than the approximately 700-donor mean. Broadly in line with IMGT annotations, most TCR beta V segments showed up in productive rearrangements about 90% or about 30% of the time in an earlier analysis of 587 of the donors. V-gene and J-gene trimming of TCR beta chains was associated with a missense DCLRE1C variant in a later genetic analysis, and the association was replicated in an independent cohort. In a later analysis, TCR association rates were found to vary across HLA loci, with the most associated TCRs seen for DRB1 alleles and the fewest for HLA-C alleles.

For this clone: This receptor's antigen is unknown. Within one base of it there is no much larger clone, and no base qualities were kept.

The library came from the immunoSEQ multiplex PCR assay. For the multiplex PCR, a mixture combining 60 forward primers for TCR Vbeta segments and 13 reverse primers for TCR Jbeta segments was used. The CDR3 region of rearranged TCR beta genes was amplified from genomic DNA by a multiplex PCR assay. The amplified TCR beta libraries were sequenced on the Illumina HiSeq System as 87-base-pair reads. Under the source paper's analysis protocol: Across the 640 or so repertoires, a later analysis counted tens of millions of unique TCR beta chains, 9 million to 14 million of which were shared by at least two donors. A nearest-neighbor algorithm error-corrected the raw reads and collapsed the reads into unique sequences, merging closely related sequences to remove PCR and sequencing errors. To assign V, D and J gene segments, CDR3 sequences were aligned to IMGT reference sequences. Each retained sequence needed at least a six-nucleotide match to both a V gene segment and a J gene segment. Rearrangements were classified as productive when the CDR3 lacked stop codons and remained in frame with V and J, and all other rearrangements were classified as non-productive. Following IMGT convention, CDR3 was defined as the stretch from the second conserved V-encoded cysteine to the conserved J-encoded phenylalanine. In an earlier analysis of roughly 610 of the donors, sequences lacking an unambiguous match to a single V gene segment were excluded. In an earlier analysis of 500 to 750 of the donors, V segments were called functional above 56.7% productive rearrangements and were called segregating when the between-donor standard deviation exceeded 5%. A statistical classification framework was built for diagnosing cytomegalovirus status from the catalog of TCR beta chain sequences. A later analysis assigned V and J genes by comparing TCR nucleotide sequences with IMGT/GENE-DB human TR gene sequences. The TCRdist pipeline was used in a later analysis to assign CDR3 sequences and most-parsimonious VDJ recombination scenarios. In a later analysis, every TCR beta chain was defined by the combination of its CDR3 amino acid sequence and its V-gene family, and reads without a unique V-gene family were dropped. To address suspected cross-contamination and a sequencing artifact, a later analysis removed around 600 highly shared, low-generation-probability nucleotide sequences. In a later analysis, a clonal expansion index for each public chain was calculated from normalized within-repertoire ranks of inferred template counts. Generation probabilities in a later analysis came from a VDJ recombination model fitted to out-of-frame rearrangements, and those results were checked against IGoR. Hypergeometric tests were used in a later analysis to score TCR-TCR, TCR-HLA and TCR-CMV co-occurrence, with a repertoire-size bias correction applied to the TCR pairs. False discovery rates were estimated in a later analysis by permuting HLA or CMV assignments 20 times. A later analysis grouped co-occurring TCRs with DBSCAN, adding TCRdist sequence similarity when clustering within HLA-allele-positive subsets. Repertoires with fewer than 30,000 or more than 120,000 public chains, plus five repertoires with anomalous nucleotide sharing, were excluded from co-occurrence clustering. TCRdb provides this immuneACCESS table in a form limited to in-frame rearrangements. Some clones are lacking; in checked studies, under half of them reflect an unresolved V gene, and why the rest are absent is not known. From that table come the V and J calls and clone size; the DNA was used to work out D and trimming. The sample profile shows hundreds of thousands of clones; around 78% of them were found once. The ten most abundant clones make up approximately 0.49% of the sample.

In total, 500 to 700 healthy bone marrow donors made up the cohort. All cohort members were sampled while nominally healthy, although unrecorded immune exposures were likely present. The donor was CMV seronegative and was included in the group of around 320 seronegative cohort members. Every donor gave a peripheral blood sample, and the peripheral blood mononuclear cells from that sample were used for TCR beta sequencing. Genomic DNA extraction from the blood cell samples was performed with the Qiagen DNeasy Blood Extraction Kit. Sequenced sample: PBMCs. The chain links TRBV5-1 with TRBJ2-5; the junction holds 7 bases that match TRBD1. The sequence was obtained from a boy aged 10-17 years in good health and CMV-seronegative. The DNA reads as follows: TGCGCCAGCAGCTTGTACGGGACAGCTGAAGAGACCCAGTACTTC. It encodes CASSLYGTAEETQYF.